Below, one T cell receptor (beta chain) is given with its context. Specified time point: pretreatment peripheral blood. The data stem from a study of PD-L1 blockade in urothelial cancer. Germline values: CDR1 SEHNR, CDR2 FQNEAQ (reference sequence). Trimming left V 5 bases short and J 4 bases short, with 9 bases between. This CDR3 is 13 amino acids long. PCRs each included synthetic TCR analog templates spiked in. Sequencing used immunoSEQ multiplex PCR; TCRdb keeps in-frame clones, though not all of them. The table includes roughly 40,000 clones, roughly 88% detected once. This sequence was found in a donor at least 40 years old with urothelial cancer. The chain recombines TRBV7-9 with TRBJ2-1, with D possibly being TRBD2 (6 bases). Sequenced here: PBMCs, sampled around atezolizumab (anti-PD-L1) treatment. DNA of the CDR3: TGTGCCAGCAGCCCGGGGGTATACAATGAGCAGTTCTTC. Translating it yields CASSPGVYNEQFF.